This TCR beta chain was retrieved from a study of blood T cell repertoires in COVID-19. Study background: The cDNA or gDNA used as material had been derived from T cells, B-cell-depleted T cells, or PBMCs.

Clinical histories supplied by participants themselves formed the basis of cohort assignment. Assay: immunoSEQ multiplex PCR; the TCRdb copy retains only in-frame clones and omits some. The top ten clones hold roughly 4% of a sample with fewer than 300,000 clones, approximately 83% of them seen once. This sequence originates from a woman in her 30s who had recovered from COVID-19. Input material: PBMCs or T cells enriched from blood (not recorded which).

The CDR3 region is CASSSHHLNDSRNQPQHF. CDR3 DNA sequence: TGTGCCAGCAGCTCCCATCATTTAAATGACAGTCGCAATCAGCCCCAGCATTTT. The gene calls are TRBV7-9 and TRBJ1-5; possibly TRBD1 for D (5 bases). CDR1 is SEHNR, CDR2 FQNEAQ, per germline (reference sequence). V was trimmed by 4 bases and J by 2 bases, leaving 21 bases between them. The CDR3 has 18 amino acids.